Each of the 10 T cell receptor beta chains below was sequenced from the same sample in a study of T cell repertoires in cytomegalovirus infection. No antigen has been assigned to these receptors. TCRdb used MiXCR to reprocess the reads, holding one entry per CDR3 protein. The table has about 280,000 distinct CDR3 sequences, roughly a fifth seen once. The sequences come from cultured PBMCs, collected from culture after CMV antigen stimulation. The receptor source for this set is a human donor in good health (CMV status not recorded). Some clones in this sample may be carry-over from other donors' samples.

The J gene is TRBJ2-3, the V gene TRBV25-1; D is uncertain. The length of the CDR3 is 16 residues. CDR1 and CDR2 from the germline V gene are MGHDK and SYGVNS. Trimming stripped 0 bases from V and 0 bases from J, with 10 bases between. CDR3 nucleotides: TGTGCCAGCAGTGAATATAAGGGAACAAGCACAGATACGCAGTATTTT. As protein: CASSEYKGTSTDTQYF. Full variable domain (missing parts from reference TRBV25-1 and TRBJ2-3): EADIYQTPRYLVIGTGKKITLECSQTMGHDKMYWYQQDPGMELHLIHYSYGVNSTEKGDLSSESTVSRIRTEHFPLTLESARPSHTSQYLCASSEYKGTSTDTQYFGPGTRLTVL.

Many counts were recorded for this clonotype. The chain recombines TRBV7-2 with TRBJ2-7, with D perhaps TRBD2 (7 bases). Germline CDR1 reads SGHTA; CDR2 reads FQGNSA. This CDR3 contains 14 residues. V gave up 5 bases and J gave up 6 bases, with 17 bases separating them. Written as DNA, the CDR3 is TGTGCCAGCAGCGATAGCGGGCGAGGGGGCGAGCAGTACTTC. Translation: CASSDSGRGGEQYF.

This clonotype has just a few counts. The chain is built from TRBV4-3 and TRBJ2-5, with 7 positions matching TRBD2. V was pared by 4 bases and J by 4 bases, with 12 bases of the junction left unmatched. The CDR3 contains 16 residues. Germline V CDR1 and CDR2: LGHNA, YSLEER. CDR3 in amino acids: CASSRPLGGEVETQYF. The CDR3 DNA follows: TGCGCCAGCAGCCGTCCTTTGGGGGGGGAGGTAGAGACCCAGTACTTC.

This clonotype was seen ten or more times. V and J are TRBV10-3 and TRBJ1-2; 10 nucleotides align to TRBD1. The CDR3 extends over 14 amino acids. CDR1 is ENHRY and CDR2 is SYGVKD in the germline V gene. V gave up 0 bases and J gave up 7 bases; unmatched junction bases: 2. DNA for the CDR3: TGTGCCATCAGTGAGTCGACAGGGGGCTTTGGCTACACCTTC. Translation gives CAISESTGGFGYTF.

This clonotype was observed many times. This rearrangement joins TRBV7-8 to TRBJ1-4, with no clear D. V was trimmed by 6 bases and J by 0 bases, leaving 8 bases between them. The CDR3 totals 14 residues. In germline, CDR1 is SGHVS, CDR2 FQNEAQ. CDR3 sequence reads: CASSSPTTNEKLFF. The CDR3, as DNA: TGTGCCAGCAGTTCTCCTACAACTAATGAAAAACTGTTTTTT.

This clonotype was seen ten or more times. This sequence joins TRBV7-8 and TRBJ1-2, with 10 bases that match TRBD1. CDR1 is SGHVS, CDR2 FQNEAQ, per germline. Unmatched junction bases numbered 6, after V lost 6 bases and J lost 2 bases. CDR3 size: 15 residues. The CDR3 reads CASSPGQGLNYGYTF. CDR3 bases: TGTGCCAGCAGTCCGGGACAGGGGCTCAACTATGGCTACACCTTC.

This clonotype came up many times. The chain links TRBV7-8 to TRBJ1-1; 9 bases fit TRBD1. In germline, CDR1 is SGHVS, CDR2 FQNEAQ. The CDR3 is 17 residues long. The V gene end was trimmed by 5 bases and the J gene end by 6 bases; junction bases not matched to a gene: 16. The CDR3 DNA is TGTGCCAGCAGCCACAGGGGGCGTGAGATTGTTGGAGCTGAAGCTTTCTTT. Its translation: CASSHRGREIVGAEAFF.

The genes are TRBV4-1 and TRBJ2-1, with TRBD2 identical over 8 bases. V was clipped by 1 base and J by 7 bases; unmatched bases: 18. This CDR3 contains 19 residues. Germline loops: CDR1 MGHRA, CDR2 YSYEKL. The CDR3 region is CASSQVRLSGAGVGNEQFF. The CDR3, as DNA: TGCGCCAGCAGCCAAGTACGCCTTTCGGGAGCGGGAGTCGGGAATGAGCAGTTCTTC.

This chain uses TRBV27 with TRBJ2-7; D might be TRBD1 (5 bases). V was trimmed by 2 bases and J by 7 bases, leaving 15 bases between them. CDR1 MNHEY and CDR2 SMNVEV come from the germline V gene (reference sequence). There are 14 residues in the CDR3. This CDR3 is CASSLRQGRSEQYF. Written as DNA, the CDR3 is TGTGCCAGCAGTTTACGTCAGGGCCGTAGTGAGCAGTACTTC.

This chain uses TRBV7-2 with TRBJ1-4; 7 nucleotides agree with TRBD1. The junction had 2 bases not matched to a gene; V was cut back by 1 base and J by 0 bases. Germline V gene data show CDR1 as SGHTA and CDR2 as FQGNSA. The CDR3 totals 16 residues. CDR3 protein: CASSLEGTATNEKLFF. CDR3 nucleotide sequence: TGTGCCAGCAGCTTAGAAGGGACAGCAACTAATGAAAAACTGTTTTTT.